One sample yielded the 28 T cell receptor beta chains listed below, sequenced in a study of blood T cell repertoires in COVID-19. Some clones are missing from TCRdb's copy, which holds only in-frame ones; the method was immunoSEQ multiplex PCR. The profile shows approximately 300,000 clones, about 92% of them singletons. Sequencing was done on a sample of PBMCs or T cells enriched from blood (not recorded which). The receptors were sampled from a woman between 25 and 40 years old who had recovered from COVID-19.

The CDR3 here is CATSRDWRGQGGYTF. CDR3 bases: TGTGCCACCAGCAGAGATTGGAGGGGGCAAGGGGGCTACACCTTC. The genes are TRBV15 and TRBJ1-2; 7 bases match TRBD1. CDR1 and CDR2 (germline): LNHNV, YYDKDF (reference sequence). After removal of 0 bases from V and 8 bases from J, the junction contained 9 bases not matched to a gene. The CDR3 is made up of 15 amino acids. The full variable domain, rest sourced from reference TRBV15 and TRBJ1-2, is DAMVIQNPRYQVTQFGKPVTLSCSQTLNHNVMYWYQQKSSQAPKLLFHYYDKDFNNEADTPDNFQSRRPNTSFCFLDIRSPGLGDTAMYLCATSRDWRGQGGYTFGSGTRLTVV.

V usage is TRBV28 and J usage is TRBJ2-6; 7 bases fit TRBD2. Germline V gene lookup returns CDR1 MDHEN and CDR2 SYDVKM. Trimming cost V 3 bases and J 4 bases; bases outside gene matches: 6. This CDR3 comprises 16 residues. The CDR3, as DNA: TGTGCCAGCAGTTTGTGGGAGGGCCCCGGGGCCAACGTCCTGACTTTC. As protein: CASSLWEGPGANVLTF.

The V call is TRBV7-9, the J call TRBJ1-1, with D tentatively TRBD1 (5 bases). The germline V gene encodes CDR1 SEHNR and CDR2 FQNEAQ (reference sequence). Trimming took 5 bases from V and 4 from J, leaving 11 bases between them. This CDR3 contains 13 residues. CDR3 sequence (DNA): TGTGCCAGCAGCGCGTCAGGGTCCACTGAAGCTTTCTTT. As protein: CASSASGSTEAFF.

The chain carries TRBV2 and TRBJ2-2, with a weak D call TRBD1 (6 bases). The germline V gene encodes CDR1 SNHLY and CDR2 FYNNEI. This CDR3 spans 11 amino acids. Trimming took 2 bases from V and 12 from J, leaving 7 bases between them. CDR3 loop: CASSETGKLFF. The CDR3 DNA sequence: TGTGCCAGCAGTGAAACAGGGAAGCTGTTTTTT.

This clone was detected only once. The genes are TRBV11-3 and TRBJ2-1; TRBD2 agrees at 13 bases. The trim removed 7 bases at V and 1 base at J, leaving 1 base unmatched. Germline V lookup: CDR1 SGHNT, CDR2 YENEEA. There are 15 residues in the CDR3. The CDR3 DNA reads as TGTGCCAGCAAGACTAGCGGGGGGTCCTACAATGAGCAGTTCTTC. Its protein is CASKTSGGSYNEQFF.

V gene TRBV2 combines with J gene TRBJ1-4; 10 nucleotides match TRBD1. The germline gives CDR1 SNHLY, CDR2 FYNNEI. This CDR3 has 12 residues. V was pared by 8 bases and J by 8 bases, with 2 bases of the junction left unmatched. CDR3: CASRDRGEKLFF. CDR3 sequence (DNA): TGTGCCAGCCGGGACAGGGGCGAAAAACTGTTTTTT.

The chain couples TRBV9 to TRBJ2-1; TRBD2 matches 10 bases. Germline trimming cut 0 bases from V and 8 bases from J; bases unmatched to any gene: 11. CDR3 size: 17 residues. Germline CDR1 SGDLS, CDR2 YYNGEE. Written as DNA, the CDR3 is TGTGCCAGCAGCGTAGGGGTAGCGGGAGGTTTTAGGGATGAGCAGTTCTTC. The encoded protein is CASSVGVAGGFRDEQFF.

The sample holds many counts of this clone. As DNA, the CDR3 is TGTGCCTGGAGTGTCCCGGGACAGGGAAACACCATATATTTT. Translation gives CAWSVPGQGNTIYF. The chain has TRBV30 and TRBJ1-3; TRBD1 aligns across 7 bases. Looked up from germline, CDR1 is GTSNPN and CDR2 is SVGIG (reference sequence). The length of the CDR3 is 14 residues. V lost 0 bases, J lost 4 bases, and 3 bases stayed unmatched.

The J gene is TRBJ2-1, the V gene TRBV5-1, with 7 bases fitting TRBD2. CDR3 size: 16 residues. The germline V gene encodes CDR1 SGHRS and CDR2 YFSETQ. The ends lost 6 bases at V and 0 bases at J; junction bases unmatched: 9. The CDR3 region is CASTGGGGTSYNEQFF. The CDR3 DNA reads TGCGCCAGCACGGGGGGTGGCGGGACCTCCTACAATGAGCAGTTCTTC.

The chain has TRBV7-3 and TRBJ2-2; D not resolved. Trimming cost V 5 bases and J 4 bases, with 8 bases left between them. CDR1 is SGHTA and CDR2 is FQGTGA in the germline V gene. The CDR3 consists of 13 residues. Here the CDR3 DNA reads TGTGCCAGCAGCCTCAGACTCACCGGGGAGCTGTTTTTT. It codes for CASSLRLTGELFF.

This chain connects TRBV19 to TRBJ1-5; tentative D call: TRBD1 (5 bases). This CDR3 comprises 17 residues. The ends were cut back, 3 bases at V and 0 bases at J, with 15 bases in the middle. Germline V lookup: CDR1 LNHDA, CDR2 SQIVND (reference sequence). The CDR3 DNA is TGTGCCAGTAGTATCTGTGAGGCAGGGCATAGCAATCAGCCCCAGCATTTT. The encoded protein is CASSICEAGHSNQPQHF.

This clone was found once. V is TRBV6-2 or TRBV6-3 and J is TRBJ1-2, with D perhaps TRBD1 (5 bases). This CDR3 is 15 amino acids long. Germline V CDR1 and CDR2: MNHEY, SVGEGT. Trimming took off 2 bases at V and 0 bases at J, with 10 bases between the two ends. Here the CDR3 DNA reads TGTGCCAGCAGTTACGCACCGGGGGCTAACTATGGCTACACCTTC. Translation: CASSYAPGANYGYTF.

The gene calls are TRBV28 and TRBJ1-2, with D tentatively TRBD1 (6 bases). V was trimmed by 5 bases and J by 8 bases, leaving 12 bases between them. The CDR3 has 12 residues. The germline gives CDR1 MDHEN, CDR2 SYDVKM. As DNA, the CDR3 is TGTGCCAGCAGTCCTACAGGGAGAGGCTACACCTTC. It is translated as CASSPTGRGYTF.

V gene TRBV10-3 combines with J gene TRBJ2-5, with 11 bases lining up with TRBD2. Trimming at V came to 10 bases and at J to 3 bases, leaving 7 bases not matched to a gene. This CDR3 comprises 14 residues. Germline CDR1 ENHRY, CDR2 SYGVKD. DNA of the CDR3: TGTGCCACAGCGAGTAGCGGGGGGGAAGAGACCCAGTACTTC. It codes for CATASSGGEETQYF.

This clone came up once. This chain uses TRBV7-8 with TRBJ1-5, with unresolved D. The V gene lost 1 base and the J gene lost 0 bases, with 10 bases spanning the gap. There are 16 residues in the CDR3. Germline V gene data show CDR1 as SGHVS and CDR2 as FQNEAQ. The chain's CDR3 is CASSLDAGSSNQPQHF. For the CDR3, the DNA is TGTGCCAGCAGCTTAGATGCGGGCTCTAGCAATCAGCCCCAGCATTTT.

The V and J genes are TRBV28 and TRBJ2-7, with D perhaps TRBD2 (5 bases). From germline, CDR1 is MDHEN and CDR2 SYDVKM. This CDR3 contains 17 residues. Trimming removed 5 bases from V and 0 bases from J, with 20 bases in between. The CDR3 bases are TGTGCCAGCAGTGCCCCCCGAGGGCGGAGAAGCTCCTACGAGCAGTACTTC. It encodes CASSAPRGRRSSYEQYF.

The chain couples TRBV7-3 to TRBJ2-3; D is perhaps TRBD2 (5 bases). The V end was cut by 1 base, the J end by 8 bases, with 16 bases between. CDR3 length equals 15 residues. CDR1 is SGHTA, CDR2 FQGTGA, per germline. The CDR3 DNA follows: TGTGCCAGCAGCTTAAGCGGGCAAGGAGCTGGTACGCAGTATTTT. Its translation is CASSLSGQGAGTQYF.

In this sample, this clone turned up many times. The rearrangement joins TRBV27 to TRBJ2-7; no clear D. With 5 bases removed from V and 1 base from J, the gap between germline ends came to 6 bases. Germline CDR1 reads MNHEY; CDR2 reads SMNVEV (reference sequence). The CDR3 totals 12 residues. The CDR3, as DNA: TGTGCCAGCAGTCGAGGTTCCTACGAGCAGTACTTC. Translated, it gives CASSRGSYEQYF.

This clone has more than one count but fewer than ten. The chain has TRBV5-4 and TRBJ2-2; tentative D call: TRBD2 (6 bases). CDR1 SGHNT and CDR2 YYREEE come from the germline V gene (reference sequence). The CDR3 contains 15 residues. V lost 0 bases and J 3 bases, leaving 9 bases between the germline ends. The CDR3 spells CASSLDGLYTGELFF. The CDR3 nucleotides are TGTGCCAGCAGCTTGGACGGACTATACACCGGGGAGCTGTTTTTT. The variable domain in full, with the rest retrieved from reference TRBV5-4 and TRBJ2-2, is ETGVTQSPTHLIKTRGQQVTLRCSSQSGHNTVSWYQQALGQGPQFIFQYYREEENGRGNFPPRFSGLQFPNYSSELNVNALELDDSALYLCASSLDGLYTGELFFGEGSRLTVL.

The gene calls are TRBV4-3 and TRBJ2-1, with D unclear. V was trimmed by 4 bases and J by 0 bases, leaving 10 bases between them. The CDR3 consists of 15 residues. Germline V gene data show CDR1 as LGHNA and CDR2 as YSLEER. CDR3 sequence (DNA): TGCGCCAGCAGCCCCATTCCCAGCTCCTACAATGAGCAGTTCTTC. It encodes CASSPIPSSYNEQFF.

This chain joins TRBV27 and TRBJ2-1; 8 nucleotides line up with TRBD2. CDR3 size: 15 residues. The germline V gene has CDR1 MNHEY and CDR2 SMNVEV (reference sequence). J was trimmed by 8 bases and V by 7 bases; bases with no gene match: 13. CDR3 region: CASIPLGSGIDEQFF. CDR3 DNA: TGTGCCAGCATCCCCCTGGGTAGCGGGATAGATGAGCAGTTCTTC.

The CDR3 nucleotides read TGCGCCAGCAGCCAAGAGATTGCAGGTCTTACTGCTGGAAACACCATATATTTT. As protein: CASSQEIAGLTAGNTIYF. The chain has TRBV4-3 and TRBJ1-3, with D unclear. Germline CDR1 and CDR2: LGHNA and YSLEER. Deletions cut 0 bases from V and 2 bases from J, with 17 bases between. The CDR3 sequence is 18 residues long.

V usage is TRBV7-2 and J usage is TRBJ2-2; TRBD2 matches 8 bases. This CDR3 contains 14 residues. Losses at the gene ends were 6 bases for V and 4 bases for J; bases not matched to a gene: 4. Germline V gene sequence: CDR1 SGHTA, CDR2 FQGNSA. CDR3 in DNA: TGTGCCAGCAGACCGGGACTAGGCACCGGGGAGCTGTTTTTT. Translated, it gives CASRPGLGTGELFF. Based on the CDR3 plus reference TRBV7-2 and TRBJ2-2, the full variable domain is GAGVSQSPSNKVTEKGKDVELRCDPISGHTALYWYRQSLGQGLEFLIYFQGNSAPDKSGLPSDRFSAERTGGSVSTLTIQRTQQEDSAVYLCASRPGLGTGELFFGEGSRLTVL.

The J gene is TRBJ2-1, the V gene TRBV7-3; 8 nucleotides line up with TRBD2. The CDR3 spans 17 residues. The germline V gene encodes CDR1 SGHTA and CDR2 FQGTGA. V was clipped by 1 base and J by 1 base; unmatched bases: 6. The CDR3 DNA reads TGTGCCAGCAGCTTAATTGCGGCGGGAGGTTCCTACAATGAGCAGTTCTTC. Residues: CASSLIAAGGSYNEQFF.

This chain connects TRBV10-3 to TRBJ2-7; 12 nucleotides align to TRBD1. The CDR3 runs to 13 residues. Germline assignment: CDR1 ENHRY and CDR2 SYGVKD. The ends lost 10 bases at V and 5 bases at J; junction bases unmatched: 6. The CDR3 region is CANRGQGAHEQYF. The CDR3 DNA reads as TGTGCCAACCGGGGACAGGGGGCCCACGAGCAGTACTTC.

The chain has TRBV28 and TRBJ1-5; D not certain. The germline V gene encodes CDR1 MDHEN and CDR2 SYDVKM. Trimming took 5 bases from V and 11 from J, leaving 19 bases between them. This CDR3 spans 14 amino acids. The CDR3 reads CASSDDGVVRTQHF. DNA for the CDR3: TGTGCCAGCAGTGATGACGGAGTAGTTCGGACCCAGCATTTT.

In nucleotides, the CDR3 is TGTGCCAGCAGCTTAGCTTTCGGATCTAGGGGTTCACCCCTCCACTTT. It is translated as CASSLAFGSRGSPLHF. The rearrangement uses TRBV7-8 and TRBJ1-6; TRBD1 is a possible D gene (5 bases). V gave up 0 bases and J gave up 9 bases, with 15 bases separating them. Germline assignment: CDR1 SGHVS and CDR2 FQNEAQ. This CDR3 is 16 amino acids long.

The chain uses TRBV18 and TRBJ2-5; 9 nucleotides agree with TRBD1. This CDR3 has 18 amino acids. CDR1 and CDR2 from the germline V gene are KGHSH and LQKENI. V lost 4 bases and J lost 4; bases outside the gene matches: 16. The CDR3 region has the DNA TGTGCCAGCTCACGAAACACCCAGGGGACAGGGTGGGGAGAGACCCAGTACTTC. It is translated as CASSRNTQGTGWGETQYF.